The source of this T cell receptor (beta chain) is a study of blood T cells in healthy people across ages. Then a second PCR, running about 6 to 12 cycles, was carried out with a sample-barcoded 5' primer and a J-beta primer mix. Each sample yielded at least 2.5 million CDR3-containing paired-end reads. One entry per CDR3 protein results from TCRdb running MiXCR on the 5' RACE reads. Of roughly 790,000 distinct CDR3 sequences in the sample, roughly 47% are singletons; the top ten hold 20% to 25%. Looked up from germline, CDR1 is DFQATT and CDR2 is SNEGSKA (reference sequence). V lost 0 bases and J 13 bases, leaving 16 bases between the germline ends. The CDR3 contains 13 residues.

The sequencing sample was made of blood. The chain joins TRBV20-1 to TRBJ2-1, with a tentative D call TRBD2 (6 bases). This sequence originates from a woman aged 60-70 years in good health. The CDR3 sequence: CSARDKGRETQFF. In DNA, the CDR3 is TGCAGTGCTAGAGATAAGGGCCGGGAGACCCAGTTCTTC.